These 21 T cell receptor beta chains originate from one sample sequenced in a study of T cell responses to AZD1222 COVID-19 vaccine. The method was immunoSEQ multiplex PCR; TCRdb's version includes in-frame clones alone and lacks a portion of them. The sample shows about 110,000 clones, approximately 89% of them seen only once. The source material was peripheral blood, sampled 28 days after the second AZD1222 dose. The receptors were sampled from an adult who received the AZD1222 COVID-19 vaccine.

The genes are TRBV27 and TRBJ1-2, with D perhaps matching TRBD1 (5 bases). The CDR3 spans 14 residues. Trimming cost V 4 bases and J 1 base, with 10 bases left between them. CDR1 is MNHEY and CDR2 is SMNVEV in the germline V gene (reference sequence). The CDR3, as DNA: TGTGCCAGCAGTTATGAGGGGCTTAACTATGGCTACACCTTC. Translating it yields CASSYEGLNYGYTF.

In DNA form, the CDR3 reads TGCGCCAGCAGCCAAGATCAGGGGGGGGCGGAGACCCAGTACTTC. It specifies CASSQDQGGAETQYF. V gene TRBV4-1 combines with J gene TRBJ2-5; either TRBD1 or TRBD2 may fit D (7 bases each). Looked up from germline, CDR1 is MGHRA and CDR2 is YSYEKL. V was shortened by 0 bases and J by 5 bases, with 13 bases between the two germline ends. The CDR3 is made up of 15 amino acids.

V usage is TRBV15 and J usage is TRBJ2-7; D remains unclear. The V gene's germline CDR1 is LNHNV and CDR2 YYDKDF (reference sequence). This CDR3 is 13 amino acids long. V was clipped by 3 bases and J by 3 bases, with 9 bases between them. The CDR3 DNA reads TGTGCCACCAGCAGGGATATGGGCTACGAGCAGTACTTC. This gives the protein CATSRDMGYEQYF. Based on the CDR3 plus reference TRBV15 and TRBJ2-7, the full variable domain is DAMVIQNPRYQVTQFGKPVTLSCSQTLNHNVMYWYQQKSSQAPKLLFHYYDKDFNNEADTPDNFQSRRPNTSFCFLDIRSPGLGDTAMYLCATSRDMGYEQYFGPGTRLTVT.

This clone was detected only once. This chain joins TRBV28 and TRBJ1-6; D is possibly TRBD1 (5 bases). Trimming cost V 3 bases and J 9 bases, with 15 bases left between them. The CDR3 sequence is 15 residues long. Germline V CDR1 and CDR2: MDHEN, SYDVKM. This CDR3 reads CASSFAGLNSSPLHF. CDR3 in DNA: TGTGCCAGCAGTTTTGCAGGGCTCAATAGTTCACCCCTCCACTTT.

This clone was seen a single time. The chain couples TRBV29-1 to TRBJ2-1, with D tentatively TRBD1 (6 bases). V lost 6 bases and J 7 bases, leaving 22 bases between the germline ends. The V gene's germline CDR1 is SQVTM and CDR2 ANQGSEA. The CDR3 is 15 amino acids. The CDR3 loop is CSVQGMDGTWNEQFF. As DNA, the CDR3 is TGCAGCGTCCAGGGAATGGACGGGACATGGAATGAGCAGTTCTTC.

The chain has TRBV30 and TRBJ1-4; D is unresolved. CDR3 length: 15 residues. V lost 0 bases and J 0 bases, leaving 8 bases between the germline ends. Germline V gene data show CDR1 as GTSNPN and CDR2 as SVGIG (reference sequence). The CDR3, as DNA: TGTGCCTGGAGTGTACTGGGTGCAACTAATGAAAAACTGTTTTTT. Translation: CAWSVLGATNEKLFF.

The CDR3 protein is CASTPGDRAATNEKLFF. Written as DNA, the CDR3 is TGTGCCAGTACCCCTGGCGACAGGGCGGCAACTAATGAAAAACTGTTTTTT. The V gene is TRBV19, the J gene TRBJ1-4, with TRBD1 identical over 7 bases. The J segment lost 0 bases and the V segment lost 7 bases, leaving 11 bases of the junction unmatched. This CDR3 spans 17 amino acids. Per germline, CDR1 LNHDA and CDR2 SQIVND (reference sequence).

V gene TRBV25-1 combines with J gene TRBJ1-1; D not certain. The CDR3 contains 15 residues. Between the trimmed V and J ends, which lost 6 bases and 3 bases, there was a span of 17 bases. Germline V lookup: CDR1 MGHDK, CDR2 SYGVNS. The CDR3 bases are TGTGCCAGCAGGGGTGGAACGGGTTGGGACACTGAAGCTTTCTTT. Protein product: CASRGGTGWDTEAFF.

The J gene is TRBJ2-5, the V gene TRBV6-4, with TRBD2 matching over 9 bases. V lost 4 bases, J lost 2 bases, and 5 bases stayed unmatched. This CDR3 region has 15 residues. CDR1 and CDR2 (germline): MRHNA, SNTAGT. CDR3 nucleotides: TGTGCCAGCAGTGCCGCGGGGGGGGCACAAGAGACCCAGTACTTC. Its protein is CASSAAGGAQETQYF.

V is TRBV30 and J is TRBJ1-2; D call uncertain. The CDR3 sequence is 15 residues long. Germline V CDR1 and CDR2: GTSNPN, SVGIG (reference sequence). Trimming removed 0 bases from V and 4 bases from J, with 15 bases in between. Here the CDR3 reads CAWSVELRPVYGYTF. The CDR3 bases are TGTGCCTGGAGTGTCGAATTGAGGCCTGTCTATGGCTACACCTTC.

CDR3 sequence: CASSLIGGENTGELFF. CDR3 bases: TGTGCCAGCAGCTTAATTGGTGGGGAGAACACCGGGGAGCTGTTTTTT. This rearrangement joins TRBV5-8 to TRBJ2-2; no definite D call. Germline values: CDR1 SGHTS, CDR2 YDEGEE. CDR3 length: 16 amino acids. The ends were cut back, 2 bases at V and 1 base at J, with 12 bases in the middle.

The J gene is TRBJ1-1, the V gene TRBV28, with a possible D match to TRBD1 (5 bases). Germline V gene data show CDR1 as MDHEN and CDR2 as SYDVKM. The CDR3 is 14 residues long. V was trimmed by 5 bases and J by 1 base, leaving 11 bases between them. CDR3 protein: CASSPGRKNTEAFF. The CDR3 bases are TGTGCCAGCAGTCCGGGACGGAAGAACACTGAAGCTTTCTTT. Using reference TRBV28 and TRBJ1-1 for the parts outside the CDR3, the full variable domain is DVKVTQSSRYLVKRTGEKVFLECVQDMDHENMFWYRQDPGLGLRLIYFSYDVKMKEKGDIPEGYSVSREKKERFSLILESASTNQTSMYLCASSPGRKNTEAFFGQGTRLTVV.

The V and J genes are TRBV29-1 and TRBJ2-5, with a weak D call TRBD1 (6 bases). Deletions cut 3 bases from V and 4 bases from J, with 12 bases between. The germline V gene encodes CDR1 SQVTM and CDR2 ANQGSEA. CDR3 size: 13 residues. CDR3 DNA sequence: TGCAGCGTTGACGGGGTGGGGGCAGAGACCCAGTACTTC. This translates into CSVDGVGAETQYF.

The chain couples TRBV5-1 to TRBJ2-2; D ambiguous. V was clipped by 5 bases and J by 3 bases, with 5 bases between them. Germline CDR1 and CDR2: SGHRS and YFSETQ. CDR3 length equals 12 residues. CDR3 residues: CASSRDTGELFF. In DNA form, the CDR3 reads TGCGCCAGCAGTAGGGACACCGGGGAGCTGTTTTTT.

The CDR3: CASSGREFYEQYF. The CDR3 DNA follows: TGTGCCAGTAGTGGGCGGGAGTTCTACGAGCAGTACTTC. V usage is TRBV19 and J usage is TRBJ2-7, with TRBD2 identical over 7 bases. V shed 5 bases and J 3 bases; nucleotides not matched to a gene: 4. Germline V lookup: CDR1 LNHDA, CDR2 SQIVND (reference sequence). This CDR3 is 13 amino acids long.

The chain links TRBV3-1 (or the pseudogene TRBV3-2) to TRBJ2-1; D unclear. V was pared by 0 bases and J by 4 bases, with 10 bases between. The CDR3 runs 15 residues. Per germline, CDR1 LGHDT and CDR2 YNNKEL (reference sequence). The CDR3 sequence: CASSQDKSEYNEQFF. The CDR3 DNA is TGTGCCAGCAGCCAAGATAAGTCAGAGTACAATGAGCAGTTCTTC.

DNA for the CDR3: TGTGCCAGTACTACTTCTAAGTATGAGCAGTTCTTC. It codes for CASTTSKYEQFF. V usage is TRBV19 and J usage is TRBJ2-1, with no clear D. Germline CDR1 LNHDA, CDR2 SQIVND (reference sequence). CDR3 size: 12 residues. Trimming left V 7 bases short and J 8 bases short, with 12 bases between.

This chain joins TRBV27 and TRBJ2-1; either TRBD1 or TRBD2 may supply D (5 bases each). The CDR3 is made up of 15 amino acids. V lost 5 bases and J 0 bases, leaving 11 bases between the germline ends. Germline V gene sequence: CDR1 MNHEY, CDR2 SMNVEV (reference sequence). CDR3 residues: CASSLLGTSYNEQFF. CDR3 DNA: TGTGCCAGCAGTCTATTAGGGACCTCCTACAATGAGCAGTTCTTC.

CDR3 protein: CASSLSGSGVPSSYEQYF. CDR3 coding DNA: TGTGCCAGCAGCCTCAGTGGCAGCGGGGTACCCTCCTCCTACGAGCAGTACTTC. The chain combines TRBV9 with TRBJ2-7; 7 bases map to TRBD2. This CDR3 is 18 amino acids long. CDR1 SGDLS and CDR2 YYNGEE come from the germline V gene. With 4 bases clipped from V and 0 bases from J, the junction kept 16 bases outside the gene matches.

CDR3 sequence reads: CASSLVLQGGYGYTF. The CDR3 DNA sequence: TGTGCCAGCAGCTTAGTGCTACAGGGAGGGTATGGCTACACCTTC. V usage is TRBV7-8 and J usage is TRBJ1-2; tentative D call: TRBD1 (6 bases). V was trimmed by 1 base and J by 5 bases, leaving 14 bases between them. The CDR3 runs 15 residues. Looked up from germline, CDR1 is SGHVS and CDR2 is FQNEAQ.

This rearrangement joins TRBV27 to TRBJ1-2, with D possibly matching TRBD1 (5 bases). Germline V gene lookup returns CDR1 MNHEY and CDR2 SMNVEV (reference sequence). Between the trimmed V and J ends, which lost 5 bases and 4 bases, there was a span of 14 bases. The CDR3 runs to 14 residues. CDR3 nucleotide sequence: TGTGCCAGCAGTCCCCCGGGGGTCTCCTATGGCTACACCTTC. Translating gives CASSPPGVSYGYTF.